These T cell receptor beta chains were read from a single sample in a study of a mutant IDH1 vaccine in newly diagnosed glioma. TCRdb keeps only in-frame clones here, not all; method: immunoSEQ multiplex PCR. There are about 56,000 clones in the sample; over 80% occur only once, and approximately 1.5% lies in the top ten. Their antigens are not known. Source: PBMCs, taken from a glioma patient whose treatment included an IDH1 peptide vaccine. Every receptor here comes from a man aged 40-49 years with glioma. The conserved cysteine and the conserved F or W are not part of the CDR3 here. The order of the fields is J gene, clone size, V gene, CDR3 protein. For some rows the clone size is stated as once, few or many, or as a class when expanded; others skip it.

>TRBJ2-7|.|TRBV7-3
ASSPFSGSGNEQY
>TRBJ2-3|.|TRBV4-1
ASSQDWGIRTDTQY
>TRBJ2-7|.|TRBV7-9
ASSRTSVSYEQY
>TRBJ1-2|.|TRBV2
ASVLVLGTDYNYGYT
>TRBJ2-1|once|TRBV2
ASSERLAGGNEQF
>TRBJ2-1|once|TRBV29-1
SVDRTGINEQF
>TRBJ2-7|.|TRBV7-8
ASSLRPGRQDEQY
>TRBJ2-5|.|TRBV7-2
ASSLGSLTGLQETQY
>TRBJ1-2|.|TRBV27
ASSFGVYGYGYT
>TRBJ2-5|.|TRBV2
ATSELETQY
>TRBJ2-1|.|TRBV5-4
ASSLLGGRSNEQF
>TRBJ2-1|.|TRBV6-5
ASSYFTGEQF
>TRBJ1-1|.|TRBV19
ASSIGRGKQGVMNTEAF
>TRBJ2-7|.|TRBV9
ASSTSRDSTYEQY
>TRBJ2-3|.|TRBV5-1
ASRRTAITDTQY
>TRBJ2-1|.|TRBV9
ASSVGASSYNEQF
>TRBJ2-5|.|TRBV6-5
ASSFTGGEGETQY
>TRBJ2-7|.|TRBV14
ASSQDDTSYEQY
>TRBJ2-3|.|TRBV4-2
ASSQEPGGARSTDTQY
>TRBJ2-7|.|TRBV7-9
ASTAGQVREQY
>TRBJ1-1|.|TRBV11-1
ASSSTGNTEAF